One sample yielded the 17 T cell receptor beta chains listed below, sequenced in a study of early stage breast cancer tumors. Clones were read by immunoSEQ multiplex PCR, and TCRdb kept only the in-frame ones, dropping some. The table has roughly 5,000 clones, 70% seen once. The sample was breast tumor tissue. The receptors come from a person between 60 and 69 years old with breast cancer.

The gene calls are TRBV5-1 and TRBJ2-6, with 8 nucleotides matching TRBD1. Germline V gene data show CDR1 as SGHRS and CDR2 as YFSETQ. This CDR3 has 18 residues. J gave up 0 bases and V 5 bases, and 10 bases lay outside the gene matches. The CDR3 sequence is CASSSGGQVYSGANVLTF. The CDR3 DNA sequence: TGCGCCAGCAGTTCCGGGGGACAGGTGTACTCTGGGGCCAACGTCCTGACTTTC.

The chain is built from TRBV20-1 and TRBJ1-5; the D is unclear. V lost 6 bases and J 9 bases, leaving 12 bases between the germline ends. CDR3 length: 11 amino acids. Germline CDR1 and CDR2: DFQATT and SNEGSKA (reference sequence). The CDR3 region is CSAPLRGPQHF. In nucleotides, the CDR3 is TGCAGTGCCCCCCTTCGGGGGCCCCAGCATTTT.

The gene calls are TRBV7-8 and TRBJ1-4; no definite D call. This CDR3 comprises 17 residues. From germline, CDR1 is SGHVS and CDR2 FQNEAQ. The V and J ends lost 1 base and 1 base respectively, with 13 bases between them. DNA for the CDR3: TGTGCCAGCAGCTTAGTGGCCAAAAGGGAAACTAATGAAAAACTGTTTTTT. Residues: CASSLVAKRETNEKLFF. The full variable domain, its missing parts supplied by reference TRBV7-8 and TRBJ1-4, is GAGVSQSPRYKVAKRGQDVALRCDPISGHVSLFWYQQALGQGPEFLTYFQNEAQLDKSGLPSDRFFAERPEGSVSTLKIQRTQQEDSAVYLCASSLVAKRETNEKLFFGSGTQLSVL.

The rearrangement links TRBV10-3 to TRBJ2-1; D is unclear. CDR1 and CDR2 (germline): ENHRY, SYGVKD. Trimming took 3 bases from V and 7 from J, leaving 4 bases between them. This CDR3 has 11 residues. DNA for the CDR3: TGTGCCATCAGTGACAGTAATGAGCAGTTCTTC. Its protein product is CAISDSNEQFF.

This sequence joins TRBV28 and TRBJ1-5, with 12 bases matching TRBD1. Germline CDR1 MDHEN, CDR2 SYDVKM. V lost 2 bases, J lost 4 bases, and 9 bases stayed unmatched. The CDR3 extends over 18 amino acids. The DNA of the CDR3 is TGTGCCAGCAGTTTACGCGGGACAGGGGGCCCCCGTAATCAGCCCCAGCATTTT. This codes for CASSLRGTGGPRNQPQHF.

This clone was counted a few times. The CDR3 loop is CASSSLPEWGTEDNLGELFF. CDR3 bases: TGTGCCAGTAGTTCGCTCCCCGAGTGGGGGACAGAGGATAACCTCGGGGAGCTGTTTTTT. The gene calls are TRBV19 and TRBJ2-2; TRBD1 matches at 7 bases. The length of the CDR3 is 20 residues. Unmatched junction bases numbered 25, after V lost 5 bases and J lost 7 bases. Germline loops: CDR1 LNHDA, CDR2 SQIVND (reference sequence). Variable domain in full (rest from reference TRBV19 and TRBJ2-2): DGGITQSPKYLFRKEGQNVTLSCEQNLNHDAMYWYRQDPGQGLRLIYYSQIVNDFQKGDIAEGYSVSREKKESFPLTVTSAQKNPTAFYLCASSSLPEWGTEDNLGELFFGEGSRLTVL.

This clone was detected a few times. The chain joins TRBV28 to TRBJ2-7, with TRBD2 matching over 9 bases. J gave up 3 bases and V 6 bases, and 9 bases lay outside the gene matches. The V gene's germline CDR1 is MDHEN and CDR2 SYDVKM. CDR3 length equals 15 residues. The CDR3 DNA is TGTGCCAGCAGACCTCCGGGACTAGCACTCTACGAGCAGTACTTC. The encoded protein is CASRPPGLALYEQYF.

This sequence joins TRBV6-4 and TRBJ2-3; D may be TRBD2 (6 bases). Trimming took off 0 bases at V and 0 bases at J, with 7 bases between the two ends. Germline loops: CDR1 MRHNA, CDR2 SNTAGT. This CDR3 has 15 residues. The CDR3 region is CASSDSGGSTDTQYF. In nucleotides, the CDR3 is TGTGCCAGCAGTGACTCGGGGGGTAGCACAGATACGCAGTATTTT.

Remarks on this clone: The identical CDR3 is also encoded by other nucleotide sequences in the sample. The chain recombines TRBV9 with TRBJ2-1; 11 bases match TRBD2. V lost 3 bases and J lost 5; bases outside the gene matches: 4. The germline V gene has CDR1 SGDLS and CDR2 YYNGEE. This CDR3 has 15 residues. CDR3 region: CASSALAGDNNEQFF. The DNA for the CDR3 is TGTGCCAGCAGCGCACTAGCGGGGGACAACAATGAGCAGTTCTTC.

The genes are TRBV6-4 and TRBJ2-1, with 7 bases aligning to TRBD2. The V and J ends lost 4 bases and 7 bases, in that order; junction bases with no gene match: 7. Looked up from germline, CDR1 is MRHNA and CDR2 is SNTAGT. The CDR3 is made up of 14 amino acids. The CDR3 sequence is CASSVAGAENEQFF. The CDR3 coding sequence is TGTGCCAGCAGTGTGGCGGGAGCTGAGAATGAGCAGTTCTTC.

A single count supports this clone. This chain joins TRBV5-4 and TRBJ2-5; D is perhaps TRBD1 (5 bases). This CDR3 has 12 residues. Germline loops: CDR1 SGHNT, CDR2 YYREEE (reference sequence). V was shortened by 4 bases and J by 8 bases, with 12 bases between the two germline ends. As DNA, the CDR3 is TGTGCCAGCAGCGTGACAGCCGAAACCCAGTACTTC. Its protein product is CASSVTAETQYF.

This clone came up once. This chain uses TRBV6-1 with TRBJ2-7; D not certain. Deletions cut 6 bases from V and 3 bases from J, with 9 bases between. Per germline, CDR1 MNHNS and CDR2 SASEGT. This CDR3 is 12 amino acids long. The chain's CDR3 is CASRAPGYEQYF. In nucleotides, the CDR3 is TGTGCCAGCAGGGCACCAGGCTACGAGCAGTACTTC.

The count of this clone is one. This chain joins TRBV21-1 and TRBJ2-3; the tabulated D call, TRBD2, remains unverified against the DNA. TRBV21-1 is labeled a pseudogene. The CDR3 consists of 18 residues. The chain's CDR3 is CASSTLPGTSEDLDTQYF. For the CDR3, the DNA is TGTGCCAGCAGCACTTTACCCGGGACTAGCGAGGATTTAGATACGCAGTATTTT.

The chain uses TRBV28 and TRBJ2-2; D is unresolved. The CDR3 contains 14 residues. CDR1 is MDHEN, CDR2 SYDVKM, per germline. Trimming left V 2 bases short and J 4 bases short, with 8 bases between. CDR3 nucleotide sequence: TGTGCCAGCAGTTTAGCATCGACCACCGGGGAGCTGTTTTTT. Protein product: CASSLASTTGELFF.

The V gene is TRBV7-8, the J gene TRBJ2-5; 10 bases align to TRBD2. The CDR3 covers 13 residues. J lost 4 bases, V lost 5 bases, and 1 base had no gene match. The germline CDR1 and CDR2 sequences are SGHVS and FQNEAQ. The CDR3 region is CASSPSGGETQYF. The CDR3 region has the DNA TGTGCCAGCAGCCCTAGCGGGGGAGAGACCCAGTACTTC.

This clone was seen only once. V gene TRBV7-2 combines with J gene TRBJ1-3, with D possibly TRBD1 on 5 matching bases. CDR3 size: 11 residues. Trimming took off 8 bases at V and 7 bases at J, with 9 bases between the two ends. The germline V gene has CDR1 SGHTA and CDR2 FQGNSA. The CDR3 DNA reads TGTGCCAGCGTGAGGGGCAACACCATATATTTT. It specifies CASVRGNTIYF.

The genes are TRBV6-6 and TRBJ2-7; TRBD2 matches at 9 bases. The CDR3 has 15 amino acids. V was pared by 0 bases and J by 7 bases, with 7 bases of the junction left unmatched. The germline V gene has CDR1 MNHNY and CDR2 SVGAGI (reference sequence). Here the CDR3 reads CASSYSSGGTGEQYF. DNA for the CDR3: TGTGCCAGCAGTTACTCTAGCGGGGGCACGGGGGAGCAGTACTTC.